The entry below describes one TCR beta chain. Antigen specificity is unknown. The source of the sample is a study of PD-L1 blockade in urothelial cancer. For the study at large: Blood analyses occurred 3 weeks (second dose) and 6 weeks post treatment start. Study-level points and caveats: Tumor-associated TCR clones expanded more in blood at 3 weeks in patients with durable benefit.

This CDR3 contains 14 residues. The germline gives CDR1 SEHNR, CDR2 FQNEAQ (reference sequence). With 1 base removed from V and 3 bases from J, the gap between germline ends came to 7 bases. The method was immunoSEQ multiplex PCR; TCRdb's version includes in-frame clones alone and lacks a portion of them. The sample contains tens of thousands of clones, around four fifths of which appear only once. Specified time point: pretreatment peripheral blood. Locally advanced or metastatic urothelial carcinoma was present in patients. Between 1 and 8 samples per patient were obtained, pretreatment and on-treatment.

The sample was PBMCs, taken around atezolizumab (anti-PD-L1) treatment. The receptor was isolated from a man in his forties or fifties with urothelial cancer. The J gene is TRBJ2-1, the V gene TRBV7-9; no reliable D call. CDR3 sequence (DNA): TGTGCCAGCAGCTTAGTCGGCGGCTACAATGAGCAGTTCTTC. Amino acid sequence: CASSLVGGYNEQFF.